Listed here are 11 T cell receptor beta chains from one sample, sequenced in a study of blood T cell repertoires in COVID-19. Sequenced by immunoSEQ multiplex PCR; TCRdb stores in-frame clones only, minus some. The sample lists 40,000 or so clones, around 84% occurring once. The specimen was peripheral blood. These receptors originate from a human donor in a cohort sampled during active COVID-19.

J is TRBJ2-3 and V is TRBV5-1; 10 nucleotides agree with TRBD2. Germline V gene lookup returns CDR1 SGHRS and CDR2 YFSETQ. Trimming removed 6 bases from V and 2 bases from J; junction bases left unmatched: 6. The CDR3 length is 15 residues. CDR3 protein: CASTSGGALTDTQYF. CDR3 nucleotides: TGCGCCAGCACCAGCGGGGGGGCTCTCACAGATACGCAGTATTTT. Full variable domain (remainder filled in from reference TRBV5-1 and TRBJ2-3): KAGVTQTPRYLIKTRGQQVTLSCSPISGHRSVSWYQQTPGQGLQFLFEYFSETQRNKGNFPGRFSGRQFSNSRSEMNVSTLELGDSALYLCASTSGGALTDTQYFGPGTRLTVL.

The chain couples TRBV4-1 to TRBJ1-2; D possibly corresponds to TRBD1 (6 bases). Trimming took off 1 base at V and 8 bases at J, with 17 bases between the two ends. The germline gives CDR1 MGHRA, CDR2 YSYEKL. The CDR3 is made up of 15 amino acids. CDR3 in amino acids: CASSQGSAGARGYTF. The CDR3 DNA reads TGCGCCAGCAGCCAAGGATCGGCGGGGGCGCGGGGCTACACCTTC.

V and J are TRBV5-1 and TRBJ2-3; possible D gene TRBD2, 5 bases. The CDR3 covers 13 residues. CDR1 is SGHRS, CDR2 YFSETQ, per germline. V gave up 1 base and J gave up 5 bases, with 8 bases separating them. The CDR3 coding sequence is TGCGCCAGCAGCTTGCGGGGTGAAGATACGCAGTATTTT. It specifies CASSLRGEDTQYF.

In its sample, this clone was seen once. V usage is TRBV3-1 (or the pseudogene TRBV3-2) and J usage is TRBJ2-2, with 10 positions matching TRBD1. The CDR3 loop spans 15 amino acids. Trimming removed 5 bases from V and 5 bases from J; junction bases left unmatched: 5. The germline gives CDR1 LGHDT, CDR2 YNNKEL (reference sequence). The CDR3 nucleotides read TGTGCCAGCAGCTCCCGGACAGGGGGGACCGGGGAGCTGTTTTTT. Residues: CASSSRTGGTGELFF.

This rearrangement joins TRBV5-1 to TRBJ2-1; 9 bases line up with TRBD2. Trimming cost V 2 bases and J 10 bases; bases outside gene matches: 10. Germline CDR1 SGHRS, CDR2 YFSETQ. The CDR3 loop spans 15 amino acids. In nucleotides, the CDR3 is TGCGCCAGCAGCTTTGCCGCGACTAGCGGAATAGAGCAGTTCTTC. Residues: CASSFAATSGIEQFF.

This clone was recorded a few times. The rearrangement joins TRBV12-3 or TRBV12-4 to TRBJ1-5, with D possibly TRBD1 on 6 matching bases. The length of the CDR3 is 13 residues. The V end was cut by 5 bases, the J end by 7 bases, with 12 bases between. The CDR3 loop is CASSPGDYQPQHF. CDR3 DNA: TGTGCCAGCAGTCCAGGGGATTACCAGCCCCAGCATTTT.

The V and J genes are TRBV5-4 and TRBJ2-1, with TRBD2 matching over 7 bases. Germline V gives CDR1 SGHNT, CDR2 YYREEE (reference sequence). The CDR3 sequence is 15 residues long. J lost 4 bases, V lost 2 bases, and 6 bases had no gene match. The CDR3 DNA sequence: TGTGCCAGCAGCTTACGACGGGGGGAATACAATGAGCAGTTCTTC. It translates to CASSLRRGEYNEQFF.

The CDR3 loop is CASSGPGQGGDTQYF. CDR3 coding DNA: TGTGCCAGCAGTGGTCCGGGACAGGGGGGAGATACGCAGTATTTT. This chain uses TRBV2 with TRBJ2-3; 11 bases are shared with TRBD1. The CDR3 is 15 residues long. Germline-derived CDR1 and CDR2 are SNHLY and FYNNEI. V gave up 4 bases and J gave up 5 bases; unmatched junction bases: 5.

V is TRBV9 and J is TRBJ2-2; 10 bases line up with TRBD1. There are 14 residues in the CDR3. Germline V gene lookup returns CDR1 SGDLS and CDR2 YYNGEE. Trimming took 4 bases from V and 5 from J; bases not matched to a gene: 2. CDR3 amino acids: CASSRTGGTGELFF. In nucleotides, the CDR3 is TGTGCCAGCAGCAGGACAGGGGGGACCGGGGAGCTGTTTTTT.

V is TRBV9 and J is TRBJ2-1; D ambiguous. Per the germline V gene, CDR1 is SGDLS and CDR2 is YYNGEE. The germline V and J ends were trimmed by 1 base and 0 bases, with 8 bases remaining between them. This CDR3 contains 15 residues. In DNA, the CDR3 is TGTGCCAGCAGCGTACTAGTGAGCTCCTACAATGAGCAGTTCTTC. It specifies CASSVLVSSYNEQFF.

This rearrangement joins TRBV11-2 to TRBJ2-5; 7 nucleotides agree with TRBD2. V lost 6 bases to trimming and J lost 1 base; unmatched junction nucleotides: 5. The CDR3 is 14 residues long. Germline V gene data show CDR1 as SGHAT and CDR2 as FQNNGV. The CDR3: CASRPSGAQETQYF. The CDR3 DNA sequence: TGTGCCAGCAGACCGAGCGGGGCCCAAGAGACCCAGTACTTC.